Below are 5 T cell receptor beta chains sequenced from a single sample in a study of blood T cell repertoires in COVID-19. Assay used: immunoSEQ multiplex PCR; TCRdb lists only in-frame clones, some missing. The table has fewer than 150,000 clones, 84% seen once. The sequenced sample consisted of peripheral blood. The receptors shown here come from a human donor in a cohort sampled during active COVID-19.

This clone has just one count. The CDR3 reads CASQRGGTEAFF. The CDR3 coding sequence is TGTGCCAGCCAAAGGGGGGGGACTGAAGCTTTCTTT. This chain links TRBV2 with TRBJ1-1; TRBD1 is a possible D gene (6 bases). V lost 8 bases to trimming and J lost 5 bases, with 12 bases between them. The CDR3 extends over 12 amino acids. Per germline, CDR1 SNHLY and CDR2 FYNNEI.

The chain is built from TRBV7-8 and TRBJ2-5, with TRBD2 matching over 9 bases. Per the germline V gene, CDR1 is SGHVS and CDR2 is FQNEAQ. V lost 5 bases to trimming and J lost 5 bases; unmatched junction nucleotides: 6. The CDR3 is 14 amino acids. As DNA, the CDR3 is TGTGCCAGCAGCATTAGCGGGGGAAGGGAGACCCAGTACTTC. Its translation is CASSISGGRETQYF.

The chain links TRBV7-2 to TRBJ1-2, with D perhaps TRBD1 (5 bases). The CDR3 has 12 residues. Germline-derived CDR1 and CDR2 are SGHTA and FQGNSA. Trimming shortened V by 7 bases and J by 4 bases, and 10 bases separated the two germline ends. The CDR3: CASTLTGYGYTF. In nucleotides, the CDR3 is TGTGCCAGCACCCTTACAGGCTATGGCTACACCTTC.

This chain links TRBV7-2 with TRBJ2-7; the match to TRBD1 covers 8 bases. Per germline, CDR1 SGHTA and CDR2 FQGNSA. J was trimmed by 3 bases and V by 0 bases; bases with no gene match: 4. The CDR3 runs to 15 residues. DNA of the CDR3: TGTGCCAGCAGCTTAGCATCAGGGGGCCTCTACGAGCAGTACTTC. It specifies CASSLASGGLYEQYF.

This clone was counted a single time. The chain joins TRBV7-9 to TRBJ2-5, with 10 bases lining up with TRBD2. Germline values: CDR1 SEHNR, CDR2 FQNEAQ (reference sequence). The J segment lost 4 bases and the V segment lost 5 bases, leaving 13 bases of the junction unmatched. This CDR3 has 17 amino acids. The CDR3 spells CASSTERGGLRRETQYF. The DNA for the CDR3 is TGTGCCAGCAGCACAGAGCGGGGGGGTCTTAGGCGAGAGACCCAGTACTTC.